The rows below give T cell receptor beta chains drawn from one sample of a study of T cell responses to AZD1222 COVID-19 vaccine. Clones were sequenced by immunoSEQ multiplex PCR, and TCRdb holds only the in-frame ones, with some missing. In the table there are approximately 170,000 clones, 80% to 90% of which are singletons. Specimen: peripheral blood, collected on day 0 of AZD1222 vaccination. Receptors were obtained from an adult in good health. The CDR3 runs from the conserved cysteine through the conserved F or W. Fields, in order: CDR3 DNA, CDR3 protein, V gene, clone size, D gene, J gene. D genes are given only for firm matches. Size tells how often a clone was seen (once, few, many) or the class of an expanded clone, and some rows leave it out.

CDR3nt: TGTGCCAGCTCACGTTCCGGGACTCCTTGGAATGAGCAGTTCTTC
CDR3aa: CASSRSGTPWNEQFF
v_gene: TRBV18
abundance: NA
d_gene: NA
j_gene: TRBJ2-1

CDR3nt: TGTGCCAGCAGCTTGGAGGGGCAGAATCCGAGGGAGCAGTACTTC
CDR3aa: CASSLEGQNPREQYF
v_gene: TRBV5-4
abundance: NA
d_gene: NA
j_gene: TRBJ2-7

CDR3nt: TGCGCCAGCAGTTCCGGACAGATTAATTCACCCCTCCACTTT
CDR3aa: CASSSGQINSPLHF
v_gene: TRBV5-1
abundance: NA
d_gene: NA
j_gene: TRBJ1-6

CDR3nt: TGCGCCAGCAGCTTTGGGCTAGCGGGGGACCAAGAGACCCAGTACTTC
CDR3aa: CASSFGLAGDQETQYF
v_gene: TRBV5-1
abundance: NA
d_gene: TRBD2
j_gene: TRBJ2-5

CDR3nt: TGTGCCAGCAGCCGGGGAGGGACGGTCTCCGAGCAGTACTTC
CDR3aa: CASSRGGTVSEQYF
v_gene: TRBV7-3
abundance: once
d_gene: TRBD2
j_gene: TRBJ2-7

CDR3nt: TGTGCCAGCAGCTTGGGGACAAGCTTGAACACCGGGGAGCTGTTTTTT
CDR3aa: CASSLGTSLNTGELFF
v_gene: TRBV7-3
abundance: NA
d_gene: NA
j_gene: TRBJ2-2

CDR3nt: TGTGCCAGCAACCGGGACAGGGAAGATACGCAGTATTTT
CDR3aa: CASNRDREDTQYF
v_gene: TRBV5-4
abundance: once
d_gene: TRBD1
j_gene: TRBJ2-3

CDR3nt: TGTGCCAGCAGTTACGGGACAGGAGGAAGTCAAACCCTCCACTTT
CDR3aa: CASSYGTGGSQTLHF
v_gene: TRBV6-2/TRBV6-3
abundance: NA
d_gene: TRBD1
j_gene: TRBJ1-6

CDR3nt: TGTGCCAGCAGTGAATCGGCCGTCGTTGGCTACACCTTC
CDR3aa: CASSESAVVGYTF
v_gene: TRBV25-1
abundance: NA
d_gene: NA
j_gene: TRBJ1-2

CDR3nt: TGTGCCAGCAGCCACCAAGCCTCACCGGGACCTAATAACATTCAGTACTTC
CDR3aa: CASSHQASPGPNNIQYF
v_gene: TRBV3-1/TRBV3-2
abundance: NA
d_gene: NA
j_gene: TRBJ2-4

CDR3nt: TGTGCCAGCAGTCCAAACAGGTACGAGCAGTACTTC
CDR3aa: CASSPNRYEQYF
v_gene: TRBV12-3/TRBV12-4
abundance: NA
d_gene: NA
j_gene: TRBJ2-7

CDR3nt: TGTGCCACCAGTGAGGCCACCTCTAGCAATCAGCCCCAGCATTTT
CDR3aa: CATSEATSSNQPQHF
v_gene: TRBV24-1
abundance: NA
d_gene: NA
j_gene: TRBJ1-5

CDR3nt: TGTGCCAGTAGTGGCAACCGGGACAGGGGTTATGAGCCCCAGCATTTT
CDR3aa: CASSGNRDRGYEPQHF
v_gene: TRBV19
abundance: NA
d_gene: TRBD1
j_gene: TRBJ1-5

CDR3nt: TGTGCCACCGCGGAATCGGGGGGGAGCACAGATACGCAGTATTTT
CDR3aa: CATAESGGSTDTQYF
v_gene: TRBV24-1
abundance: once
d_gene: TRBD2
j_gene: TRBJ2-3

CDR3nt: TGTGCCAGCAGCGTTGGAGGGCCGAATCAGCCCCAGCATTTT
CDR3aa: CASSVGGPNQPQHF
v_gene: TRBV9
abundance: many
d_gene: NA
j_gene: TRBJ1-5

CDR3nt: TGCAGCGTTGAAGAGGACCGTAATGAAAAACTGTTTTTT
CDR3aa: CSVEEDRNEKLFF
v_gene: TRBV29-1
abundance: NA
d_gene: NA
j_gene: TRBJ1-4

CDR3nt: TGTGCCAGCAGTGAACCCCAAGCCCCAGATACGCAGTATTTT
CDR3aa: CASSEPQAPDTQYF
v_gene: TRBV2
abundance: NA
d_gene: NA
j_gene: TRBJ2-3

CDR3nt: TGTGCCAGCAGCTTGGGACAGCCGAACACTGAAGCTTTCTTT
CDR3aa: CASSLGQPNTEAFF
v_gene: TRBV5-6
abundance: NA
d_gene: NA
j_gene: TRBJ1-1

CDR3nt: TGCGCCAGCAGCCTCCAGGGAACGGGGAGCACAGATACGCAGTATTTT
CDR3aa: CASSLQGTGSTDTQYF
v_gene: TRBV4-1
abundance: NA
d_gene: NA
j_gene: TRBJ2-3

CDR3nt: TGTGCCAGCAGCTTTTTGGGGGCGCCTGAGCCCCAGCATTTT
CDR3aa: CASSFLGAPEPQHF
v_gene: TRBV7-2
abundance: NA
d_gene: NA
j_gene: TRBJ1-5

CDR3nt: TGTGCCACCAGTGATGGTCAGGGTTGGACCGGGGAGCTGTTTTTT
CDR3aa: CATSDGQGWTGELFF
v_gene: TRBV24-1
abundance: NA
d_gene: NA
j_gene: TRBJ2-2